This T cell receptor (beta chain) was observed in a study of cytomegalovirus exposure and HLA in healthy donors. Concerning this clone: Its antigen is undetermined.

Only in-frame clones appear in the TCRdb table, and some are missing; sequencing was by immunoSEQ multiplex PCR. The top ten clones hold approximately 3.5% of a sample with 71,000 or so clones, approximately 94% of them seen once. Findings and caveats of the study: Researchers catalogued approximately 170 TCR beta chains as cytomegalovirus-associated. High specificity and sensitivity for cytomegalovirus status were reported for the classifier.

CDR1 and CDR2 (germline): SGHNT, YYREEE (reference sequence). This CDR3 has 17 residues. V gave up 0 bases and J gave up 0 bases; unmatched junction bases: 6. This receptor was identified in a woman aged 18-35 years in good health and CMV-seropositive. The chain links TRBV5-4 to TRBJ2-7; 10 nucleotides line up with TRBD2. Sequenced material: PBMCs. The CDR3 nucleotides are TGTGCCAGCAGCTTGGTGGCTAGCGGGGGATTCTCCTACGAGCAGTACTTC. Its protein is CASSLVASGGFSYEQYF.